One and the same sample provided the 12 T cell receptor beta chains below, sequenced in a study of T cells in tuberculosis. Stated time point: new active TB diagnosis, blood taken before or within 7 days of starting treatment. Profiling relied on immunoSEQ multiplex PCR, and the TCRdb table lists in-frame clones only, not all of them. The sample shows about 30,000 clones, approximately 90% of them seen only once. Sequences were derived from PBMCs, sampled at tuberculosis diagnosis. The receptors shown here come from an adult with tuberculosis.

The sample holds one count of this clone. This chain links TRBV5-1 with TRBJ2-1; the match to TRBD2 covers 9 bases. V shed 0 bases and J 7 bases; nucleotides not matched to a gene: 8. This CDR3 is built from 16 residues. The germline CDR1 and CDR2 sequences are SGHRS and YFSETQ. The chain's CDR3 is CASSLAVVAGENEQFF. The CDR3 bases are TGCGCCAGCAGCTTGGCCGTAGTAGCGGGAGAGAATGAGCAGTTCTTC. Variable domain in full (rest from reference TRBV5-1 and TRBJ2-1): KAGVTQTPRYLIKTRGQQVTLSCSPISGHRSVSWYQQTPGQGLQFLFEYFSETQRNKGNFPGRFSGRQFSNSRSEMNVSTLELGDSALYLCASSLAVVAGENEQFFGPGTRLTVL.

The V call is TRBV6-1, the J call TRBJ2-7, with 9 bases aligning to TRBD1. There are 15 residues in the CDR3. Germline V CDR1 and CDR2: MNHNS, SASEGT. V gave up 2 bases and J gave up 4 bases; unmatched junction bases: 6. The CDR3 loop reads CASSEPGTGRYEQYF. For the CDR3, the DNA is TGTGCCAGCAGTGAACCGGGGACAGGGCGGTACGAGCAGTACTTC.

The V gene is TRBV6-5, the J gene TRBJ2-2; TRBD2 matches 8 bases. Germline V CDR1 and CDR2: MNHEY, SVGAGI. The CDR3 loop spans 14 amino acids. V shed 5 bases, J shed 7 bases, and the junction held 6 bases outside the gene matches. In DNA, the CDR3 is TGTGCCAGCAGTCGGGGGGGTCGAGGCGGGGAGCTGTTTTTT. Translated, it gives CASSRGGRGGELFF.

The chain combines TRBV2 with TRBJ1-3; D gene unclear. V lost 8 bases and J lost 4, with 9 bases in between. The CDR3 has 12 amino acids. Germline V gene data show CDR1 as SNHLY and CDR2 as FYNNEI. CDR3 nucleotide sequence: TGTGCCAGCTCGGGAACGGGAAACACCATATATTTT. It translates to CASSGTGNTIYF. The full variable domain, rest sourced from reference TRBV2 and TRBJ1-3, is EPEVTQTPSHQVTQMGQEVILRCVPISNHLYFYWYRQILGQKVEFLVSFYNNEISEKSEIFDDQFSVERPDGSNFTLKIRSTKLEDSAMYFCASSGTGNTIYFGEGSWLTVV.

The chain joins TRBV7-2 to TRBJ1-3; D is unresolved. The germline gives CDR1 SGHTA, CDR2 FQGNSA. This CDR3 has 14 residues. Trimming stripped 6 bases from V and 3 bases from J, with 12 bases between. DNA of the CDR3: TGTGCCAGCAGGCCGACACCTCTTGGAAACACCATATATTTT. It yields the protein CASRPTPLGNTIYF.

The chain joins TRBV27 to TRBJ2-5; 12 bases agree with TRBD1. V dropped 4 bases and J dropped 7; count of bases not matched to a gene: 19. The CDR3 is made up of 19 amino acids. Per the germline V gene, CDR1 is MNHEY and CDR2 is SMNVEV (reference sequence). CDR3 coding DNA: TGTGCCAGCAGTTCGGGACAGGGGGCCCTTGATTGGTCGCGAAGGACCCAGTACTTC. The encoded protein is CASSSGQGALDWSRRTQYF.

The chain is built from TRBV30 and TRBJ1-2; TRBD1 is a possible D gene (6 bases). The V end was cut by 7 bases, the J end by 8 bases, with 26 bases between. The CDR3 is made up of 15 amino acids. CDR1 is GTSNPN, CDR2 SVGIG, per germline (reference sequence). Here the CDR3 DNA reads TGTGCCTCCAACACCGGGACACCATCCCGGCGGGGCTACACCTTC. This gives the protein CASNTGTPSRRGYTF.

This clone was picked up one time. V gene TRBV4-1 combines with J gene TRBJ1-4, with D tentatively TRBD1 (5 bases). CDR3 size: 15 residues. Trimming removed 4 bases at V and 0 bases at J, with 9 bases between. Germline-derived CDR1 and CDR2 are MGHRA and YSYEKL. The CDR3 reads CASSPPGATNEKLFF. CDR3 nucleotides: TGCGCCAGCAGCCCACCGGGGGCAACTAATGAAAAACTGTTTTTT.

The table lists this clone with a count of one. The chain is built from TRBV4-1 and TRBJ1-5, with 12 bases matching TRBD1. CDR1 is MGHRA, CDR2 YSYEKL, per germline. This CDR3 comprises 17 residues. The trim removed 4 bases at V and 7 bases at J, leaving 11 bases unmatched. CDR3 nucleotides: TGCGCCAGCAGCCCCCACGCTGGGACAGGGGGCGGCCAGCCCCAGCATTTT. It translates to CASSPHAGTGGGQPQHF.

In regard to this clone: At one end the junction does not follow the germline gene, possibly because of a read error. The V call is TRBV6-5, the J call TRBJ2-1; 8 bases are a match to TRBD2. CDR3 length: 14 residues. Germline V lookup: CDR1 MNHEY, CDR2 SVGAGI. CDR3 loop: CASSPGLERAIHLF. The CDR3 DNA reads TGTGCCAGCAGCCCGGGACTAGAGAGGGCCATCCACCTCTTC.

The CDR3 reads CASRRYGDRGTYEQYF. The CDR3, as DNA: TGTGCCAGCAGGCGGTACGGGGACAGGGGTACCTACGAGCAGTACTTC. V gene TRBV27 combines with J gene TRBJ2-7; TRBD1 matches 10 bases. The CDR3 has 16 residues. Germline CDR1 and CDR2: MNHEY and SMNVEV (reference sequence). Losses at the gene ends were 6 bases for V and 2 bases for J; bases not matched to a gene: 10.

By frequency in the sample, this clone is medium-sized. This chain connects TRBV5-1 to TRBJ2-5; maybe TRBD1 (6 bases). Trimming left V 4 bases short and J 5 bases short, with 18 bases between. The CDR3 is 15 residues long. CDR1 and CDR2 (germline): SGHRS, YFSETQ. CDR3 DNA: TGCGCCAGCAGCAGAGATACAGGGTCCTTCGAGACCCAGTACTTC. Translating gives CASSRDTGSFETQYF.